This TCR beta chain came from a study of OX40 agonist ivuxolimab in advanced cancers. Study overall: Partial responses were observed in three patients, of whom one had hepatocellular carcinoma and two had cutaneous melanoma.

Assay: immunoSEQ multiplex PCR; the TCRdb copy retains only in-frame clones and omits some. The repertoire holds tens of thousands of clones, with around 93% as singletons. Trimming cost V 1 base and J 1 base, with 4 bases left between them. The CDR3 consists of 12 residues. The germline V gene encodes CDR1 GTSNPN and CDR2 SVGIG (reference sequence). The chain carries TRBV30 and TRBJ1-1; the D is unclear. The clonotype was recovered from an adult with an advanced solid tumor such as melanoma, head and neck, liver or kidney cancer. The sample was CD4+ or CD8+ T cells sorted from blood, taken in a trial of the OX40 agonist ivuxolimab. The DNA of the CDR3 is TGTGCCTGGAGTGGAGGGAACACTGAAGCTTTCTTT. Protein: CAWSGGNTEAFF.